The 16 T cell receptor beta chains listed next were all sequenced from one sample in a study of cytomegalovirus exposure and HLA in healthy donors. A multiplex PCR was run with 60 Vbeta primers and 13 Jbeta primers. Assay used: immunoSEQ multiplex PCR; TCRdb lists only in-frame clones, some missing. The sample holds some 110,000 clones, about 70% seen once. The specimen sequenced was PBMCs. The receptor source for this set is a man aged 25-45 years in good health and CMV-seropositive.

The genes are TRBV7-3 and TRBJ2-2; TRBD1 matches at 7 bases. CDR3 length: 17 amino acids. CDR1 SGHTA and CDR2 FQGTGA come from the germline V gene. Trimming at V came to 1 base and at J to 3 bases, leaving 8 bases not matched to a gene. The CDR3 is CASSLKGGGGDTGELFF. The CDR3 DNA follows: TGTGCCAGCAGCTTAAAAGGGGGCGGAGGTGACACCGGGGAGCTGTTTTTT.

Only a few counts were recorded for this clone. The CDR3 region is CSVERQGLLSNQPQHF. The CDR3 nucleotides are TGCAGCGTTGAACGCCAGGGGTTATTGAGCAATCAGCCCCAGCATTTT. The chain recombines TRBV29-1 with TRBJ1-5, with D possibly TRBD1 on 6 matching bases. CDR3 size: 16 residues. The V end lost 2 bases, the J end lost 1 base, and 15 bases lay between the germline ends. Germline V gene lookup returns CDR1 SQVTM and CDR2 ANQGSEA.

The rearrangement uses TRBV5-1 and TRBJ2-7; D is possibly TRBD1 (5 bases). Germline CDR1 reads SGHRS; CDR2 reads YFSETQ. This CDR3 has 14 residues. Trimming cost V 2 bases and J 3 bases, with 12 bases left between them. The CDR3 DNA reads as TGCGCCAGCAGCTTAAGGGGCGAGGTCTACGAGCAGTACTTC. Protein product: CASSLRGEVYEQYF.

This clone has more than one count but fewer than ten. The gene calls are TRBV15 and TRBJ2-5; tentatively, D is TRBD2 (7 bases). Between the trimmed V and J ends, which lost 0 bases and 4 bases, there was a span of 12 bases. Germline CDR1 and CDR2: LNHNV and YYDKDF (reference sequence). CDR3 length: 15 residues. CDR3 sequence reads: CATSRDGGGGETQYF. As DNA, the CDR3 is TGTGCCACCAGCAGAGATGGGGGCGGGGGAGAGACCCAGTACTTC.

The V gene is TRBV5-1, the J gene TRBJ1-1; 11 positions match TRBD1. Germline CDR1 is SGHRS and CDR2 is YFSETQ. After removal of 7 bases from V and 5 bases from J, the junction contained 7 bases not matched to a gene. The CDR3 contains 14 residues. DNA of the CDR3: TGCGCCAGCGGTCCGGGACAGGGGGTTACTGAAGCTTTCTTT. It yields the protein CASGPGQGVTEAFF.

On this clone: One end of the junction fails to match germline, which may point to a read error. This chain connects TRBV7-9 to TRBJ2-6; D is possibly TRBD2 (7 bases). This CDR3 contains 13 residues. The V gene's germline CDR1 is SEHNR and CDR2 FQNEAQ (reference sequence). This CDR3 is CASSRGGNSFPPF. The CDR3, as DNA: TGTGCCAGCAGCCGCGGGGGCAACTCTTTCCCCCCTTTC.

The CDR3: CAWSALAGGADTQYF. For the CDR3, the DNA is TGTGCCTGGAGTGCGCTAGCGGGGGGGGCAGATACGCAGTATTTT. The chain employs TRBV30 and TRBJ2-3, with 12 nucleotides matching TRBD2. J gave up 4 bases and V 1 base, and 3 bases lay outside the gene matches. Germline CDR1 GTSNPN, CDR2 SVGIG (reference sequence). The CDR3 has 15 amino acids.

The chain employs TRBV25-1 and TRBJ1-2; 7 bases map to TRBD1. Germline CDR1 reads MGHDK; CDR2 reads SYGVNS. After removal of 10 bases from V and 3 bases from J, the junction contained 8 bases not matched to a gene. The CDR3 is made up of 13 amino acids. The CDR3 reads CATSDRWDYGYTF. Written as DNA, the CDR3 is TGTGCCACCTCGGACAGGTGGGACTATGGCTACACCTTC.

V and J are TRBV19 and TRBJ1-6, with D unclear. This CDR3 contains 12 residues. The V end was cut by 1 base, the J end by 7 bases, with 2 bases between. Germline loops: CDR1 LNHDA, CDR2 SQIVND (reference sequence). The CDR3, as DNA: TGTGCCAGTAGTATAGCGAATTCACCCCTCCACTTT. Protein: CASSIANSPLHF.

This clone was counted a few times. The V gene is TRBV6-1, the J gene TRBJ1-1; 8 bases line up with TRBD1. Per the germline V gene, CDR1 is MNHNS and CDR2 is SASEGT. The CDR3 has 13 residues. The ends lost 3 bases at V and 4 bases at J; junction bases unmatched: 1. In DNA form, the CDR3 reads TGTGCCAGCAGTGATACAGGGGGCACTGAAGCTTTCTTT. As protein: CASSDTGGTEAFF.

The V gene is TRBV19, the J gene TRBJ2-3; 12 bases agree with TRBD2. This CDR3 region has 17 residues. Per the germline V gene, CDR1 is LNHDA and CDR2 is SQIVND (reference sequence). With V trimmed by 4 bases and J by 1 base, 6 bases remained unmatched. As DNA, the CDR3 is TGTGCCAGTAGTAGCGACCGACTAGCGGGAGGCACAGATACGCAGTATTTT. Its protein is CASSSDRLAGGTDTQYF.

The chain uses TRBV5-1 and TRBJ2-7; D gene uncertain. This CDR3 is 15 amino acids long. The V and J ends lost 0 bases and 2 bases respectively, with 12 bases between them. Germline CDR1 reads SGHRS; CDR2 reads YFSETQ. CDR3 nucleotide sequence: TGCGCCAGCAGCTTGGGGCTTTCAGGTCCCTACGAGCAGTACTTC. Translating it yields CASSLGLSGPYEQYF.

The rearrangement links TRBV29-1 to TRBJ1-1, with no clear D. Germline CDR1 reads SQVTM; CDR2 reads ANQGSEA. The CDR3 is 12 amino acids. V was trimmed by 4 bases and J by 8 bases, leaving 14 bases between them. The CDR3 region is CSVAEHGGEAFF. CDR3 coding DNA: TGCAGCGTTGCCGAACACGGCGGGGAAGCTTTCTTT. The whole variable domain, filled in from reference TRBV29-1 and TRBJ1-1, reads SAVISQKPSRDICQRGTSLTIQCQVDSQVTMMFWYRQQPGQSLTLIATANQGSEATYESGFVIDKFPISRPNLTFSTLTVSNMSPEDSSIYLCSVAEHGGEAFFGQGTRLTVV.

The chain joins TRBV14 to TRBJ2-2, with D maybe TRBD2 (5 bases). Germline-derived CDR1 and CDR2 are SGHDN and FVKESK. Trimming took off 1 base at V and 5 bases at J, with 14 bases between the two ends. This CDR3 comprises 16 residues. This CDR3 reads CASSQARGLGTGELFF. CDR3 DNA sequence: TGTGCCAGCAGCCAAGCACGAGGACTGGGTACCGGGGAGCTGTTTTTT.

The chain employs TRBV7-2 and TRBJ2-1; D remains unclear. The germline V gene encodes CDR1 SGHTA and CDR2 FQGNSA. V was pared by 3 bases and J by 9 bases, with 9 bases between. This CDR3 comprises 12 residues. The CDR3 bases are TGTGCCAGCAGCTTTTGGTACGGTGAGCAGTTCTTC. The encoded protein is CASSFWYGEQFF.

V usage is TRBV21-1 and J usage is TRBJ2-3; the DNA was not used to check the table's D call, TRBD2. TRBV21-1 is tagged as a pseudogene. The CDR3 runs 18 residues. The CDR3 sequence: CASSKMGWTSGRSDTQYF. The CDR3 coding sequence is TGTGCCAGCAGCAAAATGGGGTGGACTAGCGGGAGATCAGATACGCAGTATTTT.